One sample yielded the 11 T cell receptor beta chains listed below, sequenced in a study of T cell repertoires in cytomegalovirus infection. MiXCR, applied by TCRdb to the reads, yields one record per CDR3 protein. The table shows approximately 190,000 distinct CDR3 sequences, with roughly 30% occurring only once. Specimen: PBMCs. These receptors were obtained from a human donor in good health (CMV status not recorded). Some clones in this sample may be carry-over from other donors' samples.

The V and J genes are TRBV20-1 and TRBJ2-1; TRBD2 matches 10 bases. The ends lost 3 bases at V and 6 bases at J; junction bases unmatched: 5. Germline loops: CDR1 DFQATT, CDR2 SNEGSKA (reference sequence). This CDR3 is 14 amino acids long. The CDR3 is CSARVAGGINEQFF. The CDR3 region has the DNA TGCAGTGCTAGGGTAGCGGGGGGAATCAATGAGCAGTTCTTC.

The chain combines TRBV3-1 with TRBJ2-1, with a weak D call TRBD2 (7 bases). Trimming removed 6 bases at V and 9 bases at J, with 21 bases between. This CDR3 contains 15 residues. Germline loops: CDR1 LGHDT, CDR2 YNNKEL (reference sequence). The CDR3 bases are TGTGCCAGCAGTCGCCTTCGGTCGGGGGGCTCTGAGCAGTTCTTC. Its protein product is CASSRLRSGGSEQFF.

The chain links TRBV27 to TRBJ2-6; no clear D gene. CDR3 length: 16 residues. Germline V gives CDR1 MNHEY, CDR2 SMNVEV (reference sequence). V lost 2 bases, J lost 0 bases, and 8 bases lay in between. The CDR3 region is CASSLRSYSGANVLTF. The CDR3 DNA reads TGTGCCAGCAGTTTAAGGAGTTACTCTGGGGCCAACGTCCTGACTTTC. The variable domain in full, completed from reference TRBV27 and TRBJ2-6, reads EAQVTQNPRYLITVTGKKLTVTCSQNMNHEYMSWYRQDPGLGLRQIYYSMNVEVTDKGDVPEGYKVSRKEKRNFPLILESPSPNQTSLYFCASSLRSYSGANVLTFGAGSRLTVL.

The J gene is TRBJ2-1, the V gene TRBV19; D unresolved. V was pared by 5 bases and J by 0 bases, with 17 bases between. The V gene's germline CDR1 is LNHDA and CDR2 SQIVND (reference sequence). The CDR3 is 17 residues long. Here the CDR3 reads CASSAESLTSSYNEQFF. The CDR3 DNA is TGTGCCAGTAGTGCAGAGTCACTAACAAGCTCCTACAATGAGCAGTTCTTC.

The DNA of the CDR3 is TGTGCCAGCAGCTTAGGAGGGGGGAAGTCAGGCTACACCTTC. Protein product: CASSLGGGKSGYTF. This chain connects TRBV7-6 to TRBJ1-2; TRBD1 might be the D (6 bases). The CDR3 has 14 residues. Germline assignment: CDR1 SGHVS and CDR2 FNYEAQ. Trimming took 1 base from V and 8 from J, leaving 14 bases between them.

The table lists this clonotype with a few counts. J is TRBJ1-2 and V is TRBV7-2; the match to TRBD1 covers 7 bases. Germline V gene sequence: CDR1 SGHTA, CDR2 FQGNSA. CDR3 size: 14 residues. V lost 1 base, J lost 10 bases, and 9 bases stayed unmatched. The CDR3 here is CASSLEGRQGLYTF. For the CDR3, the DNA is TGTGCCAGCAGCTTAGAAGGGAGACAGGGCCTCTACACCTTC. The full variable domain, rest sourced from reference TRBV7-2 and TRBJ1-2, is GAGVSQSPSNKVTEKGKDVELRCDPISGHTALYWYRQSLGQGLEFLIYFQGNSAPDKSGLPSDRFSAERTGGSVSTLTIQRTQQEDSAVYLCASSLEGRQGLYTFGSGTRLTVV.

The V gene is TRBV7-9, the J gene TRBJ1-2; 8 nucleotides line up with TRBD1. Trimming took 5 bases from V and 5 from J; bases not matched to a gene: 10. The germline CDR1 and CDR2 sequences are SEHNR and FQNEAQ (reference sequence). This CDR3 region has 15 residues. The CDR3 nucleotides read TGTGCCAGCAGCGCAACCGGGACAGGATCATATGGCTACACCTTC. Protein: CASSATGTGSYGYTF.

Only a few counts were recorded for this clonotype. The chain has TRBV19 and TRBJ2-4; 7 bases map to TRBD2. The CDR3 consists of 14 residues. Germline CDR1 is LNHDA and CDR2 is SQIVND (reference sequence). V gave up 4 bases and J gave up 1 base; unmatched junction bases: 1. The CDR3 sequence is CASSRGGAKNIQYF. In nucleotides, the CDR3 is TGTGCCAGTAGTAGGGGGGGGGCCAAAAACATTCAGTACTTC.

This clonotype was picked up many times. The chain combines TRBV7-8 with TRBJ1-4; 8 bases fit TRBD1. The CDR3 spans 15 residues. The junction had 0 bases not matched to a gene; V was cut back by 0 bases and J by 3 bases. The germline V gene has CDR1 SGHVS and CDR2 FQNEAQ. The CDR3 nucleotides are TGTGCCAGCAGCTTAGCGACAGGGGCTAATGAAAAACTGTTTTTT. Protein: CASSLATGANEKLFF.

The chain combines TRBV6-2 or TRBV6-3 with TRBJ1-5, with D possibly matching TRBD1 (6 bases). This CDR3 region has 14 residues. V shed 8 bases and J shed 3 bases, with 14 bases lying between them. Germline V gives CDR1 MNHEY, CDR2 SVGEGT. CDR3 loop: CASQTGAYNQPQHF. CDR3 nucleotides: TGTGCCAGCCAGACAGGAGCTTACAATCAGCCCCAGCATTTT.

This clonotype has only a few counts. The DNA of the CDR3 is TGTGCCAGCAGCCCCCCCAACCTGAACACTGAAGCTTTCTTT. It translates to CASSPPNLNTEAFF. This rearrangement joins TRBV7-9 to TRBJ1-1; D is unclear. The V end lost 5 bases, the J end lost 0 bases, and 10 bases lay between the germline ends. Germline V gene lookup returns CDR1 SEHNR and CDR2 FQNEAQ (reference sequence). The CDR3 loop spans 14 amino acids.